The source of this T cell receptor (beta chain) is a study of STAT5B mutations in CD4+ large granular lymphocyte leukemia. Whole-study findings and limits: Patient CD4-sorted repertoires looked more clonal than healthy CD4+ repertoires, even without putative leukemic clones. Data were not HLA-matched across samples.

Worth noting for this clone: What it binds is unknown.

With 0 bases removed from V and 4 bases from J, the gap between germline ends came to 10 bases. Germline V gene lookup returns CDR1 SGDLS and CDR2 YYNGEE. The CDR3 is 14 residues long. Sequencing was at survey level. As handled by the study authors: Lowest detectable productive clonotype frequency was 2.59 x 10-5. This table comes from immunoSEQ multiplex PCR, and its TCRdb copy is limited to in-frame clones, with some not included. V and J calls and clone size come straight from that table; D and trimming were deduced from the DNA. The repertoire holds about 20,000 clones, with around 76% as singletons.

The sequenced material came from CD4+ T cells from blood buffy coats. V usage is TRBV9 and J usage is TRBJ2-5; D remains unclear. The source of this sequence is a human donor in good health. The CDR3 reads CASSVEGWVETQYF. CDR3 coding DNA: TGTGCCAGCAGCGTAGAGGGATGGGTAGAGACCCAGTACTTC.